This TCR beta chain derives from a study of identical twins. Whole-study results and caveats: Twins showed weaker excess sharing in their beta out-of-frame sequences.

This clonotype was counted ten times or more. Its antigen is unknown. TCRdb recomputed calls from the 5' RACE reads with MiXCR, one row per CDR3 protein. The sample has 150,000 or so distinct CDR3 sequences; roughly 3.5% are singletons. Per germline, CDR1 MNHNS and CDR2 SASEGT. The CDR3 has 15 amino acids. V shed 6 bases, J shed 4 bases, and the junction held 3 bases outside the gene matches. This clonotype was obtained from a man between 18 and 35 years old in good health. J is TRBJ2-3 and V is TRBV6-1; TRBD2 agrees at 14 bases. Material: memory T cells sorted from blood. CDR3 sequence reads: CASRGTSGSADTQYF. The CDR3 coding sequence is TGTGCCAGCAGAGGGACTAGCGGGAGCGCAGATACGCAGTATTTT.